The 16 T cell receptor beta chains listed next were all sequenced from one sample in a study of T cell responses to AZD1222 COVID-19 vaccine. The protocol was immunoSEQ multiplex PCR, while the TCRdb copy is restricted to in-frame clones and leaves out a portion. This table holds some 110,000 clones, 92% found once. Sequences were derived from peripheral blood, sampled 28 days after the second AZD1222 dose. These receptors all come from an adult who received the AZD1222 COVID-19 vaccine.

The chain recombines TRBV28 with TRBJ1-2; the D gene is possibly TRBD1 (5 bases). This CDR3 comprises 13 residues. Germline assignment: CDR1 MDHEN and CDR2 SYDVKM. V was trimmed by 10 bases and J by 2 bases, leaving 14 bases between them. CDR3 sequence: CATSFRGNYGYTF. The CDR3 bases are TGTGCCACCTCGTTTAGGGGAAACTATGGCTACACCTTC.

Written as DNA, the CDR3 is TGTGCCAGTAGCTTGTCCCTCCACTTT. Protein: CASSLSLHF. The chain links TRBV19 to TRBJ1-6; no clear D. From germline, CDR1 is LNHDA and CDR2 SQIVND (reference sequence). This CDR3 spans 9 amino acids. V was trimmed by 6 bases and J by 14 bases, leaving 5 bases between them. The full variable domain, completed using reference TRBV19 and TRBJ1-6, is DGGITQSPKYLFRKEGQNVTLSCEQNLNHDAMYWYRQDPGQGLRLIYYSQIVNDFQKGDIAEGYSVSREKKESFPLTVTSAQKNPTAFYLCASSLSLHFGNGTRLTVT.

This chain joins TRBV6-5 and TRBJ2-7, with 7 bases identical to TRBD1. Germline V gives CDR1 MNHEY, CDR2 SVGAGI. V shed 1 base, J shed 4 bases, and the junction held 10 bases outside the gene matches. This CDR3 is 16 amino acids long. The CDR3 coding sequence is TGTGCCAGCAGTTACTTAGACAGGGACGTTTGGTACGAGCAGTACTTC. Its protein is CASSYLDRDVWYEQYF.

The chain employs TRBV7-2 and TRBJ1-3, with 7 bases lining up with TRBD1. This CDR3 comprises 16 residues. V lost 5 bases, J lost 4 bases, and 11 bases stayed unmatched. Germline V gene data show CDR1 as SGHTA and CDR2 as FQGNSA. Here the CDR3 reads CASSPNGGTAGNTIYF. In DNA, the CDR3 is TGTGCCAGCAGCCCAAACGGGGGGACAGCCGGAAACACCATATATTTT. Based on the CDR3 plus reference TRBV7-2 and TRBJ1-3, the full variable domain is GAGVSQSPSNKVTEKGKDVELRCDPISGHTALYWYRQSLGQGLEFLIYFQGNSAPDKSGLPSDRFSAERTGGSVSTLTIQRTQQEDSAVYLCASSPNGGTAGNTIYFGEGSWLTVV.

The chain has TRBV5-1 and TRBJ2-7, with D tentatively TRBD1 (6 bases). This CDR3 spans 14 amino acids. Germline assignment: CDR1 SGHRS and CDR2 YFSETQ. V lost 4 bases, J lost 1 base, and 12 bases lay in between. CDR3 in amino acids: CASSPGTQSYEQYF. In nucleotides, the CDR3 is TGCGCCAGCAGCCCCGGGACACAATCCTACGAGCAGTACTTC.

V usage is TRBV7-8 and J usage is TRBJ2-1, with D hard to call. Germline assignment: CDR1 SGHVS and CDR2 FQNEAQ. V was pared by 5 bases and J by 2 bases, with 10 bases between. The CDR3 has 14 residues. CDR3 residues: CASSPGAPYNEQFF. The CDR3 coding sequence is TGTGCCAGCAGCCCAGGCGCACCCTACAATGAGCAGTTCTTC.

V is TRBV27 and J is TRBJ2-7, with TRBD2 matching over 7 bases. From germline, CDR1 is MNHEY and CDR2 SMNVEV (reference sequence). V shed 0 bases and J 7 bases; nucleotides not matched to a gene: 12. The CDR3 has 16 amino acids. The CDR3, as DNA: TGTGCCAGCAGTTTATCGGAGGCGGGAGCAAGGGGAGAGCAGTACTTC. Amino acids: CASSLSEAGARGEQYF.

Here the CDR3 DNA reads TGTGCCAGCAGCTTAGCGGGACAAAGGAATGAAAAACTGTTTTTT. Encoded protein: CASSLAGQRNEKLFF. This chain links TRBV7-2 with TRBJ1-4; perhaps TRBD1 as D (6 bases). The length of the CDR3 is 15 residues. CDR1 is SGHTA, CDR2 FQGNSA, per germline. Trimming took 0 bases from V and 5 from J, leaving 10 bases between them.

The V and J genes are TRBV6-5 and TRBJ2-3, with a tentative D call TRBD2 (6 bases). Between the trimmed V and J ends, which lost 7 bases and 0 bases, there was a span of 14 bases. This CDR3 region has 15 residues. Germline V gene lookup returns CDR1 MNHEY and CDR2 SVGAGI. CDR3 sequence reads: CASTPFGGSTDTQYF. CDR3 DNA sequence: TGTGCCAGCACCCCCTTCGGGGGTAGCACAGATACGCAGTATTTT.

This clone has a single count. V usage is TRBV12-3 or TRBV12-4 and J usage is TRBJ1-5; D gene ambiguous. V lost 0 bases, J lost 7 bases, and 4 bases lay in between. CDR3 length: 12 residues. In DNA form, the CDR3 reads TGTGCCAGCAGTTTAGCAGGACAGCCCCAGCATTTT. It yields the protein CASSLAGQPQHF.

The rearrangement uses TRBV6-5 and TRBJ2-1; D gene unclear. The CDR3 has 15 amino acids. Germline CDR1 MNHEY, CDR2 SVGAGI. Trimming pared 0 bases from V and 4 bases from J, leaving 10 bases between. CDR3: CASSYSAAAYNEQFF. The CDR3 DNA reads TGTGCCAGCAGTTACTCGGCGGCTGCTTACAATGAGCAGTTCTTC.

The chain combines TRBV3-1 (or the pseudogene TRBV3-2) with TRBJ1-1, with unresolved D. V lost 0 bases and J 0 bases, leaving 8 bases between the germline ends. Per the germline V gene, CDR1 is LGHDT and CDR2 is YNNKEL (reference sequence). This CDR3 has 15 amino acids. CDR3 bases: TGTGCCAGCAGCCAAGATCCCCTAATGAACACTGAAGCTTTCTTT. Its translation: CASSQDPLMNTEAFF.

V gene TRBV10-3 combines with J gene TRBJ2-1; D perhaps matches TRBD2 (5 bases). CDR1 is ENHRY and CDR2 is SYGVKD in the germline V gene. The CDR3 is made up of 14 amino acids. The V end was cut by 6 bases, the J end by 12 bases, with 21 bases between. The CDR3 nucleotides are TGTGCCATCAGAGGCCTACTAGTTGACGCTTCGCAGTTCTTC. Translated, it gives CAIRGLLVDASQFF.

This clone appeared a few times. The chain recombines TRBV6-1 with TRBJ2-7, with D possibly matching TRBD1 (5 bases). From germline, CDR1 is MNHNS and CDR2 SASEGT. This CDR3 has 15 residues. V was clipped by 2 bases and J by 3 bases, with 14 bases between them. CDR3 in amino acids: CASSERPGQVYEQYF. The CDR3 nucleotides are TGTGCCAGCAGTGAAAGGCCCGGACAAGTCTACGAGCAGTACTTC.

The chain couples TRBV19 to TRBJ1-1; TRBD1 is a possible D gene (6 bases). The CDR3 length is 14 residues. V lost 4 bases, J lost 0 bases, and 9 bases lay in between. The germline gives CDR1 LNHDA, CDR2 SQIVND (reference sequence). CDR3: CASSKQGLNTEAFF. CDR3 DNA: TGTGCCAGTAGTAAACAGGGCTTGAACACTGAAGCTTTCTTT.

The chain uses TRBV7-2 and TRBJ2-7, with 8 positions matching TRBD2. The ends lost 3 bases at V and 4 bases at J; junction bases unmatched: 8. Germline CDR1 reads SGHTA; CDR2 reads FQGNSA. The CDR3 spans 15 residues. The chain's CDR3 is CASSLGGTSPYEQYF. As DNA, the CDR3 is TGTGCCAGCAGCTTGGGCGGGACTAGTCCATACGAGCAGTACTTC.